This T cell receptor beta chain stems from a study of Ad26.COV2.S vaccination and SARS-CoV-2 variants. Of note for this clone: The antigen remains undetermined.

Study-wide findings and caveats: Across vaccine and placebo recipients, the breadth of non-spike TCRs was similar. Quantification of TCR breadth and depth may have yielded underestimates of total T cell responses. It was vaccine recipients, not placebo recipients, who had the higher spike-specific TCR breadth.

The treatment was: 15 to 20 received Ad26.COV2.S at low or high dose, single or two shots; about five received placebo; per-sample allocation not given. On day 63 after the first injection, vaccine and placebo recipients gave samples. A Boston adult aged 18-55 years was the donor. Measured with immunoSEQ multiplex PCR; TCRdb has only the in-frame clones, and not every one. In the table there are some 520,000 clones, around nine tenths of which are singletons. Sample: peripheral blood, taken in a trial of Ad26.COV2.S vaccine versus placebo. The TCR sequence derives from a person between 18 and 60 years old who received the Ad26.COV2.S COVID-19 vaccine or a placebo.

The CDR3 DNA reads as TGTGCCAGCAGCTATAGAGGGGGGCTTAGCTCCTACAATGAGCAGTTCTTC. It encodes CASSYRGGLSSYNEQFF. This sequence joins TRBV14 and TRBJ2-1; possibly TRBD1 or TRBD2 for D (6 bases each). Germline assignment: CDR1 SGHDN and CDR2 FVKESK. The CDR3 is 17 amino acids. Trimming took 5 bases from V and 0 from J, leaving 17 bases between them. Drawing the rest from reference TRBV14 and TRBJ2-1, the complete variable domain is EAGVTQFPSHSVIEKGQTVTLRCDPISGHDNLYWYRRVMGKEIKFLLHFVKESKQDESGMPNNRFLAERTGGTYSTLKVQPAELEDSGVYFCASSYRGGLSSYNEQFFGPGTRLTVL.